This T cell receptor beta chain originates from a study of breast tumors, draining lymph nodes, adjacent tissues listed by TCRdb under 2016. About the study as a whole: In breast cancer patients, the study compared the TCR beta repertoires of tumor, adjacent nontumor tissue and axillary lymph nodes. In human breast cancer, the study set out to evaluate how tumor, surrounding tissue and draining lymph node repertoires relate to one another and whether T cells may move between these sites.

Sequencing relied on an Illumina HiSeq 2000. Multiplex PCR amplification was used to generate the TCR beta chain libraries. High-throughput sequencing was used to analyze the amplified TCR beta chain products. The public sequencing data were trimmed at Q25 with fastp and processed into clonotypes with MiXCR by TCRdb, which kept only in-frame beta chains. Every entry covers one CDR3 protein and lists the most common genes and DNA from its rows. Present in this sample are 130,000 or so distinct CDR3 sequences, around 22% of which were seen just once. Clones ranked in the top ten supply approximately 2.7% of the sample. What the study reported, not specific to this receptor: Tumor and nontumor tissue repertoires were significantly more similar in luminal-like than in basal-like breast cancer. Rather than being directly demonstrated, the conclusion that tumor T cells originate in lymph nodes was presented as consistent with a hypothesis. Tumor T-cell repertoires showed less diversity than lymph node repertoires and more diversity than nontumor tissue repertoires, and tumor T-cell repertoires showed preferential V and J gene usage. The data were considered consistent with most tumor T cells being derived from the lymph node and subsequently expanding within tumor tissue.

There are many counts of this clonotype. Its cognate antigen has yet to be identified. The record has no base qualities; no much larger clone is one base away. Sequences SQVTM (CDR1) and ANQGSEA (CDR2) are obtained from the germline V gene. Trimming accounts for 4 bases at V and 3 bases at J, while the number of junction bases matched to no gene is 4. The CDR3 numbers 13 residues from cysteine through phenylalanine. Only CDR3 DNA is held: 39 bases, read in frame from base 1. The lymph node samples were taken from the axillary draining lymph nodes of breast cancer patients. Specimen: axillary lymph node tissue. The rearrangement joined TRBV29-1 to TRBJ2-7; TRBD2 agrees with 9 junctional bases. This TCR was sampled from a female donor with breast cancer. Some clones in this sample may be carry-over from other donors' samples. DNA sequence: TGCAGCGTTGGTCTAGCGGGACTCTACGAGCAGTACTTC. This encodes CSVGLAGLYEQYF.